The 24 T cell receptor beta chains in this list originate from one sample, sequenced in a study of cytomegalovirus exposure and HLA in healthy donors. 60 Vbeta and 13 Jbeta primers were used in PCR. Profiling relied on immunoSEQ multiplex PCR, and the TCRdb table lists in-frame clones only, not all of them. The sample comprises around 130,000 clones, around 74% of which are singletons, and approximately 7% rests with the top ten. Sequencing was carried out using PBMCs. The source of these receptors is a man between 40 and 49 years old in good health and CMV-seropositive.

This clone is a singleton in its sample. The chain has TRBV4-2 and TRBJ2-3, with 9 bases identical to TRBD2. J gave up 2 bases and V 1 base, and 7 bases lay outside the gene matches. This CDR3 region has 17 residues. Germline V gives CDR1 LGHNA, CDR2 YNFKEQ. DNA of the CDR3: TGTGCCAGCAGCCAAGCGACTAGCGGAGCACTCACAGATACGCAGTATTTT. This encodes CASSQATSGALTDTQYF.

This clone was found a few times. This chain uses TRBV6-5 with TRBJ1-2; 7 bases match TRBD1. Germline CDR1 and CDR2: MNHEY and SVGAGI. Trimming took 0 bases from V and 4 from J; bases not matched to a gene: 5. The CDR3 runs to 15 residues. In DNA form, the CDR3 reads TGTGCCAGCAGTTACTCGGGACAGCGTTCCTATGGCTACACCTTC. This codes for CASSYSGQRSYGYTF.

About this clone: The junction differs from germline at one of its ends, possibly a read error. The chain couples TRBV7-7 to TRBJ1-1, with D tentatively TRBD1 (5 bases). The CDR3 has 13 amino acids. Germline V gene data show CDR1 as SSHAT and CDR2 as FNYEAQ (reference sequence). CDR3 amino acids: CASSLTVNTEAFF. The CDR3 DNA sequence: TGTGCTAGCAGCTTGACAGTGAACACTGAAGCTTTCTTT.

The chain carries TRBV11-3 and TRBJ2-7; TRBD2 might be the D (6 bases). Trimming cost V 1 base and J 6 bases, with 16 bases left between them. Germline assignment: CDR1 SGHNT and CDR2 YENEEA. The CDR3 has 15 residues. The CDR3 here is CASSLGGRDFAEQYF. CDR3 nucleotides: TGTGCCAGCAGCTTAGGGGGCAGGGACTTCGCCGAGCAGTACTTC.

This clone was recorded only once. The J gene is TRBJ2-7, the V gene TRBV28; weak D call: TRBD1 (6 bases). V lost 6 bases to trimming and J lost 5 bases, with 14 bases between them. CDR1 MDHEN and CDR2 SYDVKM come from the germline V gene. This CDR3 has 13 residues. For the CDR3, the DNA is TGTGCCAGCAGCCTCAGGGGCAGGGACGAGCAGTACTTC. This encodes CASSLRGRDEQYF.

The sample holds one count of this clone. Relative to the germline gene, one junction end is altered; a read error may explain this. The chain is built from TRBV28 and TRBJ2-2; TRBD2 matches 10 bases. The CDR3 consists of 19 residues. Germline-derived CDR1 and CDR2 are MDHEN and SYDVKM. CDR3 sequence (DNA): TGTGCCAGCAGTTTACTCCCTAGCGGGAGTGGAAAGAACGCCGGGGAGCTGTTTTTT. As protein: CASSLLPSGSGKNAGELFF. Variable domain in full (rest from reference TRBV28 and TRBJ2-2): DVKVTQSSRYLVKRTGEKVFLECVQDMDHENMFWYRQDPGLGLRLIYFSYDVKMKEKGDIPEGYSVSREKKERFSLILESASTNQTSMYLCASSLLPSGSGKNAGELFFGEGSRLTVL.

This clone was detected only a few times. This chain joins TRBV7-2 and TRBJ2-7; TRBD2 aligns across 8 bases. Germline CDR1 is SGHTA and CDR2 is FQGNSA. CDR3 length equals 15 residues. With 3 bases clipped from V and 1 base from J, the junction kept 5 bases outside the gene matches. This CDR3 reads CASSFTAGGSYEQYF. CDR3 DNA: TGTGCCAGCAGCTTCACTGCGGGAGGATCCTACGAGCAGTACTTC.

The chain employs TRBV7-9 and TRBJ1-6; D gene unclear. Germline V gene data show CDR1 as SEHNR and CDR2 as FQNEAQ (reference sequence). The V gene lost 6 bases and the J gene lost 12 bases, with 12 bases spanning the gap. The CDR3 loop spans 12 amino acids. CDR3 DNA sequence: TGTGCCAGCAGTTCAGACTTGAAACCCCTCCACTTT. This encodes CASSSDLKPLHF. Full variable domain (outside the CDR3, taken from reference TRBV7-9 and TRBJ1-6): DTGVSQNPRHKITKRGQNVTFRCDPISEHNRLYWYRQTLGQGPEFLTYFQNEAQLEKSRLLSDRFSAERPKGSFSTLEIQRTEQGDSAMYLCASSSDLKPLHFGNGTRLTVT.

The J gene is TRBJ1-1, the V gene TRBV5-4; unclear D gene. CDR3 size: 17 residues. V lost 0 bases, J lost 1 base, and 16 bases lay in between. CDR1 is SGHNT, CDR2 YYREEE, per germline (reference sequence). The CDR3, as DNA: TGTGCCAGCAGCTTGGGATCCCTACCAGCGAGGAACACTGAAGCTTTCTTT. Amino acid sequence: CASSLGSLPARNTEAFF.

The CDR3 nucleotides are TGTGCCAGCAGTATACCGACTCTAGCGGGAGGAGGCACAGATACGCAGTATTTT. Protein product: CASSIPTLAGGGTDTQYF. The V and J genes are TRBV11-2 and TRBJ2-3; 11 positions match TRBD2. Germline-derived CDR1 and CDR2 are SGHAT and FQNNGV. J lost 1 base, V lost 6 bases, and 12 bases had no gene match. The CDR3 loop spans 18 amino acids.

J is TRBJ1-2 and V is TRBV7-8, with TRBD1 identical over 11 bases. The V gene's germline CDR1 is SGHVS and CDR2 FQNEAQ. The CDR3 runs to 16 residues. The V gene end was trimmed by 3 bases and the J gene end by 3 bases; junction bases not matched to a gene: 6. As DNA, the CDR3 is TGTGCCAGCAGCTTCCACCGGGACAGGGGGGACTATGGCTACACCTTC. It encodes CASSFHRDRGDYGYTF.

The chain has TRBV19 and TRBJ2-7, with 7 bases that match TRBD2. The J segment lost 2 bases and the V segment lost 5 bases, leaving 3 bases of the junction unmatched. Germline V CDR1 and CDR2: LNHDA, SQIVND (reference sequence). The CDR3 extends over 13 amino acids. CDR3 protein: CASSPGLPYEQYF. The CDR3 nucleotides are TGTGCCAGTAGTCCGGGACTACCCTACGAGCAGTACTTC.

The gene calls are TRBV19 and TRBJ2-1; 7 nucleotides line up with TRBD2. The V gene end was trimmed by 6 bases and the J gene end by 3 bases; junction bases not matched to a gene: 8. The CDR3 spans 15 residues. The germline gives CDR1 LNHDA, CDR2 SQIVND (reference sequence). The CDR3 reads CASRGDYGVYNEQFF. CDR3 sequence (DNA): TGTGCCAGTAGGGGGGACTACGGAGTCTACAATGAGCAGTTCTTC.

The chain joins TRBV6-1 to TRBJ1-4; 8 nucleotides agree with TRBD1. This CDR3 spans 15 amino acids. Germline V lookup: CDR1 MNHNS, CDR2 SASEGT. Germline trimming cut 5 bases from V and 4 bases from J; bases unmatched to any gene: 6. CDR3 DNA sequence: TGTGCCAGCAGTCGGACAGGGAACCTTAATGAAAAACTGTTTTTT. Its protein is CASSRTGNLNEKLFF.

This clone was observed a handful of times. V and J are TRBV5-4 and TRBJ2-1; 15 bases are shared with TRBD2. This CDR3 is built from 15 residues. Unmatched junction bases numbered 6, after V lost 4 bases and J lost 10 bases. Germline-derived CDR1 and CDR2 are SGHNT and YYREEE (reference sequence). The CDR3 here is CASSEGLAGGEEQFF. The CDR3, as DNA: TGTGCCAGCAGCGAGGGACTAGCGGGAGGCGAGGAGCAGTTCTTC.

There are a few counts of this clone. The chain links TRBV5-1 to TRBJ1-4; D is perhaps TRBD1 (6 bases). The CDR3 is 16 amino acids. CDR1 SGHRS and CDR2 YFSETQ come from the germline V gene. Trimming cost V 4 bases and J 4 bases, with 17 bases left between them. The CDR3 loop reads CASSVQGSSSNEKLFF. CDR3 DNA: TGCGCCAGCAGCGTACAGGGATCTAGTAGTAATGAAAAACTGTTTTTT.

The chain recombines TRBV27 with TRBJ1-4; the D gene is possibly TRBD1 (6 bases). Trimming removed 3 bases from V and 6 bases from J, with 11 bases in between. The CDR3 length is 14 residues. Germline values: CDR1 MNHEY, CDR2 SMNVEV (reference sequence). CDR3 sequence (DNA): TGTGCCAGCAGTTTCCGGGGGGCCGATGAAAAACTGTTTTTT. Encoded protein: CASSFRGADEKLFF.

This rearrangement joins TRBV28 to TRBJ2-6; TRBD1 is a possible D gene (5 bases). The V end lost 11 bases, the J end lost 4 bases, and 18 bases lay between the germline ends. The CDR3 covers 15 residues. Germline loops: CDR1 MDHEN, CDR2 SYDVKM. The CDR3 nucleotides read TGTGCCGTCCCCTCAGGGTATCGCGGGGCCAACGTCCTGACTTTC. Protein sequence: CAVPSGYRGANVLTF. Together with reference TRBV28 and TRBJ2-6, the CDR3 gives the full variable domain: DVKVTQSSRYLVKRTGEKVFLECVQDMDHENMFWYRQDPGLGLRLIYFSYDVKMKEKGDIPEGYSVSREKKERFSLILESASTNQTSMYLCAVPSGYRGANVLTFGAGSRLTVL.

V usage is TRBV11-2 and J usage is TRBJ2-5, with 14 bases matching TRBD2. V trimming: 5 bases; J trimming: 7 bases; junction bases outside the gene matches: 9. The CDR3 covers 16 residues. CDR1 and CDR2 (germline): SGHAT, FQNNGV. The CDR3 coding sequence is TGTGCCAGCAGCAAGACTAGCGGGAGGGCCGGGGGGACCCAGTACTTC. Protein sequence: CASSKTSGRAGGTQYF.

This clone has just a few counts. J is TRBJ1-1 and V is TRBV7-9; TRBD1 might be the D (5 bases). Looked up from germline, CDR1 is SEHNR and CDR2 is FQNEAQ (reference sequence). Trimming took off 1 base at V and 6 bases at J, with 21 bases between the two ends. The CDR3 is made up of 17 amino acids. CDR3: CASSLVGQRLLVPEAFF. In nucleotides, the CDR3 is TGTGCCAGCAGCTTAGTCGGACAAAGGCTCCTGGTCCCTGAAGCTTTCTTT.

The chain joins TRBV6-1 to TRBJ1-1; possible D gene TRBD1, 6 bases. The CDR3 loop spans 13 amino acids. V lost 6 bases and J 7 bases, leaving 15 bases between the germline ends. Germline CDR1 MNHNS, CDR2 SASEGT. This CDR3 reads CASSPGRGGEAFF. CDR3 DNA sequence: TGTGCCAGCAGCCCGGGGAGGGGGGGTGAAGCTTTCTTT.

DNA for the CDR3: TGTGCCAGCCGATGGACGGGAGACGTAGGAAACACCATATATTTT. Encoded protein: CASRWTGDVGNTIYF. This chain connects TRBV5-6 to TRBJ1-3; D not resolved. The CDR3 has 15 amino acids. Germline values: CDR1 SGHDT, CDR2 YYEEEE. The V and J ends lost 7 bases and 4 bases respectively, with 18 bases between them.

The gene calls are TRBV13 and TRBJ1-1; no firm D call. CDR3 length equals 12 residues. Germline V gene sequence: CDR1 PRHDT, CDR2 FYEKMQ (reference sequence). Deletions cut 5 bases from V and 7 bases from J, with 11 bases between. The CDR3 protein is CASSRDGNEAFF. CDR3 coding DNA: TGTGCCAGCAGCCGCGACGGGAATGAAGCTTTCTTT.

Comments on this clone: Other DNA sequences of this sample code for an identical CDR3. This sequence joins TRBV28 and TRBJ2-6; 8 bases align to TRBD1. Trimming removed 5 bases from V and 7 bases from J; junction bases left unmatched: 4. CDR1 is MDHEN, CDR2 SYDVKM, per germline. CDR3 length equals 14 residues. CDR3 residues: CASSTDRGANVLTF. Here the CDR3 DNA reads TGTGCCAGCAGTACCGACAGGGGAGCCAACGTCCTGACTTTC.